This T cell receptor (beta chain) was observed in a study of CD8 T cells in ankylosing spondylitis. This clonotype was seen more than once but under ten times. Antigen unknown. General study findings and limits: Seven to nine highly homologous variants formed a TCR beta motif that appeared characteristic of ankylosing spondylitis blood. Peripheral blood samples showed relatively rare disease-linked clones, and these clones were CD8+. Earlier studies detected some motif variants in reactive arthritis synovial fluid and blood.

Trimming stripped 7 bases from V and 5 bases from J, with 18 bases between. This CDR3 has 14 residues. Looked up from germline, CDR1 is SGDLS and CDR2 is YYNGEE. For TCR beta, libraries came from quantitative 5'-RACE with molecular barcodes. TCRdb passed the 5' RACE reads through MiXCR, listing each CDR3 protein once. The sample shows about 340,000 distinct CDR3 sequences, roughly 15% of them seen only once. The source material was blood, either unsorted or a sorted T cell fraction (not recorded which). This chain joins TRBV9 and TRBJ2-5; the D gene could be TRBD1 or TRBD2 (5 bases each). The sequence derives from a male donor with ankylosing spondylitis or in good health (not recorded which). CDR3 sequence (DNA): TGTGCCAGCTCCGAGGCAGGGTGGGGGGAGACCCAGTACTTC. This sequence encodes CASSEAGWGETQYF.